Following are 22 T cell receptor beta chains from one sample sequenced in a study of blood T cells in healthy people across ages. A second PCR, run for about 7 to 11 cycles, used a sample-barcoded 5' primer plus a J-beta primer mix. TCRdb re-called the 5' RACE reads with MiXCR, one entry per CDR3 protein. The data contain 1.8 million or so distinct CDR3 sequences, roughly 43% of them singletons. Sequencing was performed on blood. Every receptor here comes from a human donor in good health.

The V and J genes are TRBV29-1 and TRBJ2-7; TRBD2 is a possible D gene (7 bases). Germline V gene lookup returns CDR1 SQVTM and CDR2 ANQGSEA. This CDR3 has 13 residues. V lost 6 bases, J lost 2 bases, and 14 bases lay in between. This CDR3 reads CSVEGGEAYEQYF. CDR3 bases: TGCAGCGTCGAGGGGGGGGAGGCCTACGAGCAGTACTTC.

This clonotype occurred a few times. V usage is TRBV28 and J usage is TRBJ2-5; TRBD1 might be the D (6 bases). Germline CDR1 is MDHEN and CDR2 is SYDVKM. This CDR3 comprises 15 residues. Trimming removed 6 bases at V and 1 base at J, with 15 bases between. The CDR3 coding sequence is TGTGCCAGCAGCCCGGACAGACAGCTCCAAGAGACCCAGTACTTC. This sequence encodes CASSPDRQLQETQYF.

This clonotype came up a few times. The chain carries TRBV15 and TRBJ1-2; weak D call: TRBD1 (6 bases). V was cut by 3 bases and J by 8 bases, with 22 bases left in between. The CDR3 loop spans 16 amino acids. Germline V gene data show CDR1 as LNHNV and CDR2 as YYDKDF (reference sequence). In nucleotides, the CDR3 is TGTGCCACCAGCAGGGGGGATAGATCGGGGGCCCTCGGCTACACCTTC. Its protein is CATSRGDRSGALGYTF.

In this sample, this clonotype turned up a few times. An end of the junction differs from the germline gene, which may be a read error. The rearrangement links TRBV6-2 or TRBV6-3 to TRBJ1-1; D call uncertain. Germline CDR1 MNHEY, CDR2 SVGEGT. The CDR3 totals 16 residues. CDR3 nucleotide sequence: TGTGCCAGCAGTTACCCGAGACAATACAAGAACACTGAGGCTTTCTTT. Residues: CASSYPRQYKNTEAFF.

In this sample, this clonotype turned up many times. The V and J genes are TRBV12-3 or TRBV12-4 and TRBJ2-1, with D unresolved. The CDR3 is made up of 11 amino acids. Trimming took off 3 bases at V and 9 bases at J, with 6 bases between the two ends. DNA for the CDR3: TGTGCCAGCAGTTTGTCTGTTGAGCAGTTCTTC. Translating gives CASSLSVEQFF.

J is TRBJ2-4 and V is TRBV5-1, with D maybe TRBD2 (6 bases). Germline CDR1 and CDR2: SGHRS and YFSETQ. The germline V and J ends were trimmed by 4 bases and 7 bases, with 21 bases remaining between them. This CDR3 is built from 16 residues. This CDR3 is CASSPRLGVVYNIQYF. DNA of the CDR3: TGCGCCAGCAGCCCAAGACTAGGAGTCGTGTATAACATTCAGTACTTC.

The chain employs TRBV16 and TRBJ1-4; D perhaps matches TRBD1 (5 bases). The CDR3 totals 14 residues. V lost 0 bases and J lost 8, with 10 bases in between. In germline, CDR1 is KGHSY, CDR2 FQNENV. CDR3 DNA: TGTGCCAGCAGCCAATCGTGGAACAGGGAAAAACTGTTTTTT. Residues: CASSQSWNREKLFF.

Here the CDR3 DNA reads TGCAGCGTTGTCGGGGTACCGAACCTTTATCTCCCCCACTTT. It specifies CSVVGVPNLYLPHF. The chain couples TRBV29-1 to TRBJ1-6, with D hard to call. V lost 4 bases, J lost 18 bases, and 25 bases lay in between. Germline CDR1 and CDR2: SQVTM and ANQGSEA. The CDR3 loop spans 14 amino acids.

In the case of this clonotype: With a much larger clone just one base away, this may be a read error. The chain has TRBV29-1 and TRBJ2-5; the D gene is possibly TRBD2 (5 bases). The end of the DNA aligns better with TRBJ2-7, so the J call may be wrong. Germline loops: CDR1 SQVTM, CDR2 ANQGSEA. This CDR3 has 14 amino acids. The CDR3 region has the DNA TGCAGCGTCATCGTAGACGGGGTATGGAGCGAGCAGTACTTC. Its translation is CSVIVDGVWSEQYF.

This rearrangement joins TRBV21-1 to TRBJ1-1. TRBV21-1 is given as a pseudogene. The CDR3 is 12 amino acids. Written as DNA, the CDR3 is TGTGCCAGCAGCAACTGGGAGGATGAAGCTTTCTTT. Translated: CASSNWEDEAFF.

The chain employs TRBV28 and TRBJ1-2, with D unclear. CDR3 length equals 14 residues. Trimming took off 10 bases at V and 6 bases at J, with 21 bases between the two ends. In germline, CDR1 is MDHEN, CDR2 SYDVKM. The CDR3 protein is CATGFGEGEHGYTF. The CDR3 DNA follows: TGTGCCACCGGATTCGGAGAGGGCGAGCATGGCTACACCTTC.

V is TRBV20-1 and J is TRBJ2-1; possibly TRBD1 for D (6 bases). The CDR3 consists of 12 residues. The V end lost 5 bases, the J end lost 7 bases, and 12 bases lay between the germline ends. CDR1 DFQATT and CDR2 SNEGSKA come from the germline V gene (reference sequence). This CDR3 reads CSAPKGVNEQFF. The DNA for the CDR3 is TGCAGTGCTCCTAAGGGGGTGAATGAGCAGTTCTTC.

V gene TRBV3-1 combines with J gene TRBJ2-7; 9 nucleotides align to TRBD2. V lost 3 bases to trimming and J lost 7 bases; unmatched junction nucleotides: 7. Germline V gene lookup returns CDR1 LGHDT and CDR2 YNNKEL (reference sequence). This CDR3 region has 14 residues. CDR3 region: CASSQSSGGTEQYF. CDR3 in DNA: TGTGCCAGCAGCCAGAGTAGCGGGGGCACGGAGCAGTACTTC.

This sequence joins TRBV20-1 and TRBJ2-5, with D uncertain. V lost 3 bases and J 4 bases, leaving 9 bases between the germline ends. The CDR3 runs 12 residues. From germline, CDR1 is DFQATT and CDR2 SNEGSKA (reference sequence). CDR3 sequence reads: CSARALGETQYF. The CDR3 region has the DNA TGCAGTGCTAGGGCTCTCGGAGAGACCCAGTACTTC.

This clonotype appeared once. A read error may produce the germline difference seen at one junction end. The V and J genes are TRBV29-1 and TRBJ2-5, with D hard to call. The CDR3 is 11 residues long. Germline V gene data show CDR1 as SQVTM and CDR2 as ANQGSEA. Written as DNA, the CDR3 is TGCAACGTTGAAGTGAGAAAGACCCAGTACTTC. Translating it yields CNVEVRKTQYF.

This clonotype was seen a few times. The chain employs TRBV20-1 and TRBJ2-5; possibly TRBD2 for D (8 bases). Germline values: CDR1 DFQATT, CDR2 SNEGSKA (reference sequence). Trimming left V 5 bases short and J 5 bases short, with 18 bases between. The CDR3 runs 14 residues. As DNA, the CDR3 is TGCAGTGCTCGGGACAGAGCGGGGGTGGAGACCCAGTACTTC. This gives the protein CSARDRAGVETQYF.

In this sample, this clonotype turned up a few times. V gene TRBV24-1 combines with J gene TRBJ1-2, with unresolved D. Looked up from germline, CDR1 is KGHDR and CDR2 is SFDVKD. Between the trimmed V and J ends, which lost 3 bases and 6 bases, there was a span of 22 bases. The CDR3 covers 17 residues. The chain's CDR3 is CATSDPRPGPLGNGYTF. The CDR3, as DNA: TGTGCCACCAGTGATCCACGGCCGGGCCCCCTGGGGAATGGCTACACCTTC.

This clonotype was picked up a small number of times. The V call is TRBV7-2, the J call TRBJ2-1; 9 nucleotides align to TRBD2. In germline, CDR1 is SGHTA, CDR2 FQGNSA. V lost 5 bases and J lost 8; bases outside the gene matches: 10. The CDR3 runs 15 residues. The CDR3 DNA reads TGTGCCAGCAGCAGAACTCTTGCGGGGGGGCATGAGCAGTTCTTC. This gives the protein CASSRTLAGGHEQFF.

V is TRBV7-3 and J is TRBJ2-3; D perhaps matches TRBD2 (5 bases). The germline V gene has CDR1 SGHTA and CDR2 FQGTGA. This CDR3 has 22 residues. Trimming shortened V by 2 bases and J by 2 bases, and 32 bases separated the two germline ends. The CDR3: CASSLRWWYGLRALPHTDTQYF. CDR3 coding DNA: TGTGCCAGCAGCTTACGGTGGTGGTATGGCTTGCGGGCCTTGCCCCACACAGATACGCAGTATTTT. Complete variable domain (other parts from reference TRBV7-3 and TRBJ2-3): GAGVSQTPSNKVTEKGKYVELRCDPISGHTALYWYRQSLGQGPEFLIYFQGTGAADDSGLPNDRFFAVRPEGSVSTLKIQRTERGDSAVYLCASSLRWWYGLRALPHTDTQYFGPGTRLTVL.

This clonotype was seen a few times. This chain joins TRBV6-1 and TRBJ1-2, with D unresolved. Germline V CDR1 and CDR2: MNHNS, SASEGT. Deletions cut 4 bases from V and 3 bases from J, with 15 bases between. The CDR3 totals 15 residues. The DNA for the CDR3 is TGTGCCAGCAGTGGTCAATTCGGGAATTACTATGGCTACACCTTC. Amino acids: CASSGQFGNYYGYTF.

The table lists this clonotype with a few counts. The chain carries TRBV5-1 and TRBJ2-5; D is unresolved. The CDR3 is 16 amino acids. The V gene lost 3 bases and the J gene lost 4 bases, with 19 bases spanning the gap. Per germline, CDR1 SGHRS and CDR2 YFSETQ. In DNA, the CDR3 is TGCGCCAGCAGCTCCGACTCTCGGGCCCCCGGAGAGACCCAGTACTTC. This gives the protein CASSSDSRAPGETQYF.

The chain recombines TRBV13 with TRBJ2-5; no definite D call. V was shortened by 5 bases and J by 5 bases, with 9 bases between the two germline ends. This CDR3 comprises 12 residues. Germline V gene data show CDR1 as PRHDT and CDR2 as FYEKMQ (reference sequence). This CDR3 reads CASSTPYETQYF. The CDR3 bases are TGTGCCAGCAGCACGCCCTATGAGACCCAGTACTTC.